A selection of T cell receptor beta chains follows, all from one sample in a study of T-cell memory formation after mild COVID-19. MiXCR, applied by TCRdb to the 5' RACE reads, yields one record per CDR3 protein. This sample has about 130,000 distinct CDR3 sequences; 15% to 20% occur once, and the top ten carry roughly 13%. Sequenced: PBMCs or a T cell subset sorted from them (not recorded which). The receptors originated from an adult woman who had mild COVID-19 (a few samples of this study predate the infection). Cell type and time point are not known. Both conserved end residues are part of each CDR3. A D gene is named only where the DNA matches it firmly. Clone size is stated in some rows and not others, as once, few, many or a class when expanded.

CASSSRIRGRLTDTQYF | TGTGCCAGCAGCTCCAGGATCCGGGGGCGCTTGACAGATACGCAGTATTTT | . | . | TRBJ2-3 | TRBV7-6
CASSPYYTTGDLTDTQYF | TGTGCCAGCTCACCATACTACACGACAGGGGACCTCACAGATACGCAGTATTTT | few | TRBD1 | TRBJ2-3 | TRBV18
CSARDSRTSGLHNEQFF | TGCAGTGCTAGAGATTCCCGGACTAGCGGCCTCCACAATGAGCAGTTCTTC | . | TRBD2 | TRBJ2-1 | TRBV20-1
CASSSSGTSRGQFF | TGTGCCAGCAGCTCCTCCGGGACTAGCAGGGGGCAGTTCTTC | few | TRBD2 | TRBJ2-1 | TRBV7-9
CASSQGQSLTNEKLFF | TGTGCCAGCAGCCAGGGACAGTCTCTGACTAATGAAAAACTGTTTTTT | few | TRBD1 | TRBJ1-4 | TRBV7-8
CAAPGHGTGELFF | TGTGCCGCTCCGGGACACGGCACCGGGGAGCTGTTTTTT | many | . | TRBJ2-2 | TRBV30
CASRMGPKSGTGANVLTF | TGTGCCAGCAGGATGGGGCCGAAATCGGGTACTGGGGCCAACGTCCTGACTTTC | . | . | TRBJ2-6 | TRBV7-9
CASSSGTGSHEQYF | TGTGCCAGCAGTTCCGGGACAGGGTCCCACGAGCAGTACTTC | few | TRBD1 | TRBJ2-7 | TRBV12-3/TRBV12-4
CASSSPAGYEQYF | TGTGCCAGCAGCTCCCCAGCGGGCTACGAGCAGTACTTC | few | . | TRBJ2-7 | TRBV7-9
CASSTANEQFF | TGTGCCAGCAGTACAGCAAATGAGCAGTTCTTC | few | . | TRBJ2-1 | TRBV7-9
CSAREGTSAKNIQYF | TGCAGTGCCCGTGAGGGGACTTCGGCCAAAAACATTCAGTACTTC | . | . | TRBJ2-4 | TRBV20-1
CASEGGQGYNEQFF | TGTGCCAGCGAGGGGGGACAGGGCTACAATGAGCAGTTCTTC | few | TRBD1 | TRBJ2-1 | TRBV7-9
CASSLYDETYEQYF | TGCGCCAGCAGCTTGTACGACGAAACCTACGAGCAGTACTTC | many | . | TRBJ2-7 | TRBV5-1
CATSGGTETQYF | TGTGCCACCAGCGGGGGCACAGAGACCCAGTACTTC | few | . | TRBJ2-5 | TRBV24-1
CASSLSGPSGAYEQYF | TGTGCCAGCAGTTTATCAGGTCCTAGCGGGGCCTACGAGCAGTACTTC | . | TRBD2 | TRBJ2-7 | TRBV12-3/TRBV12-4
CASSPSTGDYEQYF | TGTGCTAGCAGCCCATCTACAGGGGACTACGAGCAGTACTTC | . | TRBD1 | TRBJ2-7 | TRBV7-7
CASSQGTGRSNTEAFF | TGCGCCAGCAGCCAAGGGACAGGGAGATCGAACACTGAAGCTTTCTTT | . | TRBD1 | TRBJ1-1 | TRBV4-1
CASSVGRTGYSGTDTQYF | TGTGCCAGCAGCGTAGGTCGGACAGGGTATTCTGGCACAGATACGCAGTATTTT | few | TRBD1 | TRBJ2-3 | TRBV9
CASSLEGRGTGELFF | TGTGCCAGCAGTCTGGAGGGCCGAGGCACCGGGGAGCTGTTTTTT | . | . | TRBJ2-2 | TRBV9
CASSFLIDYEQYF | TGCGCCAGCAGCTTTCTAATAGACTACGAGCAGTACTTC | many | . | TRBJ2-7 | TRBV5-1
CASSKGWDSPLHF | TGTGCCAGTTCAAAGGGGTGGGATTCACCCCTCCACTTT | few | . | TRBJ1-6 | TRBV7-9
CASSEARGGEQYF | TGTGCCAGCAGTGAAGCTCGGGGTGGCGAGCAGTACTTC | few | . | TRBJ2-7 | TRBV2
CASSLWVGQETQYF | TGTGCCAGCAGTTTATGGGTCGGCCAAGAGACCCAGTACTTC | many | . | TRBJ2-5 | TRBV27
CASSGNWPAAPRGYNEQFF | TGTGCCAGCAGTGGGAACTGGCCAGCGGCCCCCAGGGGGTACAATGAGCAGTTCTTC | few | TRBD1 | TRBJ2-1 | TRBV25-1
CASSAPGPAYNEQFF | TGTGCCAGCAGCGCCCCGGGACCGGCCTACAATGAGCAGTTCTTC | . | . | TRBJ2-1 | TRBV7-6
CASRWEGDPSNEQYF | TGTGCCAGCCGGTGGGAGGGGGACCCAAGTAACGAGCAGTACTTC | few | . | TRBJ2-7 | TRBV7-6
CASSLVGSGYNSYEQYF | TGTGCCAGCAGCTTAGTCGGTAGCGGGTATAACTCCTACGAGCAGTACTTC | few | TRBD2 | TRBJ2-7 | TRBV7-2
CASSSTVSGGYTF | TGTGCCAGCAGCTCGACCGTCTCGGGTGGCTACACCTTC | . | . | TRBJ1-2 | TRBV13
CASSPGTGPPKLFF | TGTGCCAGCTCACCGGGGACAGGGCCCCCAAAACTGTTTTTT | . | TRBD1 | TRBJ1-4 | TRBV18
CSARVVPGSEFF | TGCAGTGCTAGGGTGGTACCGGGGTCCGAGTTCTTC | few | . | TRBJ2-1 | TRBV20-1
CASSFSGGRVKTQYF | TGTGCCAGCAGTTTCTCGGGGGGCAGGGTGAAGACCCAGTACTTC | . | . | TRBJ2-5 | TRBV12-3/TRBV12-4
CASSFGTSGDTQYF | TGTGCCAGCAGCTTCGGGACTAGCGGAGATACGCAGTATTTT | . | TRBD2 | TRBJ2-3 | TRBV11-3
CASSPGTGFYNEQFF | TGTGCCAGCAGCCCCGGGACAGGGTTTTACAATGAGCAGTTCTTC | . | TRBD1 | TRBJ2-1 | TRBV7-9
CAIRGQEYYEQYF | TGTGCCATCAGGGGACAGGAGTACTACGAGCAGTACTTC | . | TRBD1 | TRBJ2-7 | TRBV10-3
CSAKKGQITEAFF | TGCAGTGCTAAAAAGGGACAGATCACTGAAGCTTTCTTT | . | TRBD1 | TRBJ1-1 | TRBV20-1
CASSIPSGRYNEQFF | TGTGCCAGTAGTATACCTAGCGGGAGATACAATGAGCAGTTCTTC | . | TRBD2 | TRBJ2-1 | TRBV19
CASSTRGRNEQYF | TGTGCCAGTAGTACTAGGGGGAGGAACGAGCAGTACTTC | few | . | TRBJ2-7 | TRBV19
CASSPTLRGGYYGYTF | TGTGCCAGCAGCCCCACGCTCCGGGGTGGGTACTATGGCTACACCTTC | . | . | TRBJ1-2 | TRBV7-9
CASSYQKTSRQGNEQFF | TGTGCCAGCAGTTACCAGAAGACGTCCCGACAGGGCAATGAGCAGTTCTTC | . | TRBD1 | TRBJ2-1 | TRBV12-3/TRBV12-4
CASSYRASGALTDTQYF | TGTGCCAGCAGTTATCGGGCTAGCGGAGCTCTCACAGATACGCAGTATTTT | . | TRBD2 | TRBJ2-3 | TRBV6-2/TRBV6-3
CAIRRTGQETQYF | TGTGCCATCAGACGGACAGGGCAAGAGACCCAGTACTTC | many | TRBD1 | TRBJ2-5 | TRBV10-3
CASSVDANEKLFF | TGTGCCAGCAGCGTCGATGCTAATGAAAAACTGTTTTTT | . | . | TRBJ1-4 | TRBV5-6
CASSPAGLAKNIQYF | TGTGCCAGCAGCCCTGCGGGACTAGCCAAAAACATTCAGTACTTC | few | . | TRBJ2-4 | TRBV7-3
CASSLTQGANTEAFF | TGCGCCAGCAGCTTGACACAGGGGGCGAACACTGAAGCTTTCTTT | few | TRBD1 | TRBJ1-1 | TRBV5-1
CASSLWAWGRENTEAFF | TGTGCCAGCAGCTTATGGGCGTGGGGCAGGGAGAACACTGAAGCTTTCTTT | . | . | TRBJ1-1 | TRBV7-9
CASSPRRYGEETQYF | TGTGCCAGCAGCCCAAGGCGATATGGGGAGGAGACCCAGTACTTC | . | . | TRBJ2-5 | TRBV4-2
CASSRGLAGFYEDTQYF | TGTGCCAGTAGTAGAGGACTAGCGGGGTTCTATGAGGATACGCAGTATTTT | . | TRBD2 | TRBJ2-3 | TRBV19
CASSLEPHRRGHYGYTF | TGCGCCAGCAGCTTGGAGCCTCACCGCAGGGGGCACTATGGCTACACCTTC | . | TRBD1 | TRBJ1-2 | TRBV5-1
CASSLRAPPGWGSYNEQFF | TGTGCCAGCAGTTTAAGAGCGCCCCCGGGCTGGGGCTCCTACAATGAGCAGTTCTTC | few | . | TRBJ2-1 | TRBV27
CIARVGGVVGSEAFF | TGCATTGCTAGAGTGGGGGGGGTAGTTGGCTCTGAAGCTTTCTTT | . | . | TRBJ1-1 | TRBV20-1
CASSTSFGAGDGTEFSYEQYF | TGTGCCAGTAGTACCTCCTTCGGGGCGGGAGATGGTACCGAATTCTCCTACGAGCAGTACTTC | . | TRBD2 | TRBJ2-7 | TRBV19